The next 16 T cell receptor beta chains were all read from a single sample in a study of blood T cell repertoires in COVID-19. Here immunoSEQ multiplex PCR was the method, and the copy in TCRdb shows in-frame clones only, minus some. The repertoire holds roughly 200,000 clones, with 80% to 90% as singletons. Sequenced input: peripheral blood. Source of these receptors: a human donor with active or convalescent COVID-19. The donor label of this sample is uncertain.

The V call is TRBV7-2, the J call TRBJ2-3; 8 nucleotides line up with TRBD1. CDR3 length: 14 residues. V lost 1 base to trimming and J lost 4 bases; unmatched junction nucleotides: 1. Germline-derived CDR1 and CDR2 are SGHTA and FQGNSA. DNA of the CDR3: TGTGCCAGCAGCTTAGACAGGGGGGCAGATACGCAGTATTTT. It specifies CASSLDRGADTQYF. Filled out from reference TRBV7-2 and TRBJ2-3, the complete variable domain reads GAGVSQSPSNKVTEKGKDVELRCDPISGHTALYWYRQSLGQGLEFLIYFQGNSAPDKSGLPSDRFSAERTGGSVSTLTIQRTQQEDSAVYLCASSLDRGADTQYFGPGTRLTVL.

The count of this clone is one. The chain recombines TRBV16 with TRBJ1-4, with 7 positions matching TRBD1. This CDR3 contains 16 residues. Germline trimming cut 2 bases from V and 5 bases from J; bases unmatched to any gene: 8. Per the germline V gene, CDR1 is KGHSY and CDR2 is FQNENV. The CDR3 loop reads CASSQTGAGGNEKLFF. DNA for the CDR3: TGTGCCAGCAGCCAAACCGGCGCAGGGGGGAATGAAAAACTGTTTTTT.

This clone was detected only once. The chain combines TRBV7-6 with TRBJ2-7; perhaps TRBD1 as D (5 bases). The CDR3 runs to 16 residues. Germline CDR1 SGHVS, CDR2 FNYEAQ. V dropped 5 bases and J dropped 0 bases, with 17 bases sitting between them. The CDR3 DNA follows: TGTGCCAGCAGCCCATTTGTCCCTCAGGGCTCCTACGAGCAGTACTTC. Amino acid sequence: CASSPFVPQGSYEQYF. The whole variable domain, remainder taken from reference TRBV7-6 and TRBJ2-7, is GAGVSQSPRYKVTKRGQDVALRCDPISGHVSLYWYRQALGQGPEFLTYFNYEAQQDKSGLPNDRFSAERPEGSISTLTIQRTEQRDSAMYRCASSPFVPQGSYEQYFGPGTRLTVT.

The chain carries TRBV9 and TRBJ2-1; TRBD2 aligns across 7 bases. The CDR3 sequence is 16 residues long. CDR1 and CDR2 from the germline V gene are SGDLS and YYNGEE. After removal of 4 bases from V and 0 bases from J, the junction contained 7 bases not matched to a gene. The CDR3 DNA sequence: TGTGCCAGCAGCATCTCGACTAGCTCCTCCTACAATGAGCAGTTCTTC. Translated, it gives CASSISTSSSYNEQFF.

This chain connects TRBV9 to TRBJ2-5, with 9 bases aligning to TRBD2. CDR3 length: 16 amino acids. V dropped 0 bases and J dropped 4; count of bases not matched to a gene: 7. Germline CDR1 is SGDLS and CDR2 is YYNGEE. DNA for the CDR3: TGTGCCAGCAGCGTAGGTAGCGGGAGCAGGCGAGAGACCCAGTACTTC. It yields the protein CASSVGSGSRRETQYF.

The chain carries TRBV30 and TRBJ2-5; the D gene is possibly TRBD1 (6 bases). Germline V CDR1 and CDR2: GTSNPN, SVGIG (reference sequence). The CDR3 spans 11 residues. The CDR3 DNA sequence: TGTGCGGGGGCGCAGGGGGAGACCCAGTACTTC. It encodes CAGAQGETQYF.

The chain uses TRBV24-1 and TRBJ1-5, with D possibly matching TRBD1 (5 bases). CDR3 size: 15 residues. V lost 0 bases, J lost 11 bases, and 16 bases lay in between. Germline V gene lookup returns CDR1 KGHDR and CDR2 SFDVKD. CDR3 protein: CATSDLGWRGWTQHF. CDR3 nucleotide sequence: TGTGCCACCAGTGATTTGGGGTGGAGGGGATGGACCCAGCATTTT.

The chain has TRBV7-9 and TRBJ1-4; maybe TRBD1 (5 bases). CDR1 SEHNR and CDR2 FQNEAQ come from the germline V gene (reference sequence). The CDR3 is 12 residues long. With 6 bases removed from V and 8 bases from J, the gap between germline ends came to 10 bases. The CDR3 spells CASRSGGEKLFF. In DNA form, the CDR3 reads TGTGCCAGCAGAAGCGGGGGGGAAAAACTGTTTTTT.

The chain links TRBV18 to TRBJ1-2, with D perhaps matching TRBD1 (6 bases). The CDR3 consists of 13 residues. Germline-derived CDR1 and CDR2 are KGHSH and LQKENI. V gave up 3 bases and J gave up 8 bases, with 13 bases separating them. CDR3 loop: CASSPDQGRGYTF. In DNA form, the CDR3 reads TGTGCCAGCTCACCGGACCAGGGGCGCGGCTACACCTTC.

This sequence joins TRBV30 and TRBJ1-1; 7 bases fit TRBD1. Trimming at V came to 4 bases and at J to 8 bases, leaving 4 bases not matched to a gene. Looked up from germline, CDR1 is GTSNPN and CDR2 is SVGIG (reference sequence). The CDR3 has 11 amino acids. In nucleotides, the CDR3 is TGTGCCTGGAAGGACAGGATCGAAGCTTTCTTT. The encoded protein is CAWKDRIEAFF. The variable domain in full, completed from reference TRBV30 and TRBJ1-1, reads SQTIHQWPATLVQPVGSPLSLECTVEGTSNPNLYWYRQAAGRGLQLLFYSVGIGQISSEVPQNLSASRPQDRQFILSSKKLLLSDSGFYLCAWKDRIEAFFGQGTRLTVV.

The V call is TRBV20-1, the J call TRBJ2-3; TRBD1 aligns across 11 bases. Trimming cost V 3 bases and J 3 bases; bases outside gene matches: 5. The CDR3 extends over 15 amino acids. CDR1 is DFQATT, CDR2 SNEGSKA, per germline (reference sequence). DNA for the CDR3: TGCAGTGCTAGTTGGGACAGGGGGTTAACAGATACGCAGTATTTT. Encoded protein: CSASWDRGLTDTQYF.

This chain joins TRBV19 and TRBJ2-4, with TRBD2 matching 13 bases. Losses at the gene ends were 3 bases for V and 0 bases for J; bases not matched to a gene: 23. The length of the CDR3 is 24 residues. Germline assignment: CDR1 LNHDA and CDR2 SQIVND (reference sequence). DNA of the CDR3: TGTGCCAGTAGTATTGATGACAGGCCCGTAACTAGCGGGAGGGCCCCTTCAGCCAAAAACATTCAGTACTTC. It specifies CASSIDDRPVTSGRAPSAKNIQYF.

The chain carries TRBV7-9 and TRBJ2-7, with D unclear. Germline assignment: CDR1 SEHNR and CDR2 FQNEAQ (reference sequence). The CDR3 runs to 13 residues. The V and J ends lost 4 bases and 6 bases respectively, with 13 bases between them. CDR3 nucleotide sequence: TGTGCCAGCAGCTGGTCGGTGAAAAGCGAGCAGTACTTC. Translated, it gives CASSWSVKSEQYF.

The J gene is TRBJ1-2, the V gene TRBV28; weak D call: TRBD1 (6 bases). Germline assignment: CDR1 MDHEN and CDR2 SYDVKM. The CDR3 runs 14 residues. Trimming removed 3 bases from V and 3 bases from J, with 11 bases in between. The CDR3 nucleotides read TGTGCCAGCAGTTTTTACAGGGTTCACTATGGCTACACCTTC. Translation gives CASSFYRVHYGYTF.

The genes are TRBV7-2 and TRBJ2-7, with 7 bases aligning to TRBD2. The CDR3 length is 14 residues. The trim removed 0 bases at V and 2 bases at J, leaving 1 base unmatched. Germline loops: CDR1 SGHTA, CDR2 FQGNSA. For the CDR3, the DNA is TGTGCCAGCAGCTTAGCAGCGGGAACCTACGAGCAGTACTTC. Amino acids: CASSLAAGTYEQYF.

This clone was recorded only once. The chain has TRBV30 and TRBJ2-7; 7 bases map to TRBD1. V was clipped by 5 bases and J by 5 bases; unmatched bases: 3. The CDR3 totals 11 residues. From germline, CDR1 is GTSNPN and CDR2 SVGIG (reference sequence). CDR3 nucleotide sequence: TGTGCCTGGGGACAGGTGGACGAGCAGTACTTC. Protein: CAWGQVDEQYF.